This entry describes one T cell receptor (beta chain). This clone showed up just a few times. Its antigen has not been determined. Nothing much larger sits one base from this clone, and base qualities are not available. CDR1 and CDR2 (SGDLS, YYNGEE) derive from the germline V gene. Trimming leaves V shorter by 4 bases and J shorter by 4 bases, with the junction holding 3 bases beyond the gene matches. Measured from the cysteine to the phenylalanine, the CDR3 is 14 residues long. Kept here is only the CDR3 DNA, which spans 42 bases and is read in frame from base 1. This specimen belongs to a study of beta chain features in type 1 diabetes (dated by TCRdb to the late 2010s). About the investigation overall: Patients and healthy donors did not differ in mean age, gender distribution, total cell number or subset yield. Regulatory and stem cell-like memory subsets were obtained from only 8 patients and roughly eight healthy donors, while naive and central memory subsets were obtained from all 30 or so donors. Across all samples, approximately 98,000,000 sorted cells were examined, and cell number per subset correlated strongly with RNA yield. The study compared TCRB repertoires of sorted circulating CD4+ T cell subsets between recently diagnosed type 1 diabetes patients and matched healthy donors.

The entire isolated RNA was reverse transcribed using the High Capacity cDNA Reverse Transcription Kit, and thus expressed TCRB transcripts were sequenced. Deep immunoSEQ sequencing was applied to naive, central memory and regulatory T cell samples, giving an average of about 3.7 million total reads per sample. Sorted cells were lysed in RLT buffer and RNA was extracted with DNase-treated RNeasy Micro or Mini kits, depending on cell number. To prevent cross-contamination, each cell subset was processed individually, whereas patient and healthy donor samples were processed jointly. The immunoSEQ multiplex PCR was used to amplify TCRB sequences from cDNA, generating 87-bp fragments that spanned the CDR3 region. Sequencing of the amplicons was performed on the Illumina HiSeq platform. The authors' analysis ran thus. PCR bias was computationally corrected using synthetic template baselines, reads within Hamming distance 2 were collapsed, and singletons that could not be merged were discarded. Reads were aligned to IMGT to assign V, D and J genes, CDR3 length, and insertions or deletions at six rearrangement sites. Within each subset, clonotype counts were normalized to sorted cell number, and only after that were true diversity and Gini coefficients computed with the tcR R package. The overlap coefficient, calculated on TCRB nucleotide sequences, was used to measure repertoire sharing. As a proxy for the pre-selection repertoire, out-of-frame TCRB sequences from naive cells were analyzed. Sourced from immuneACCESS, this table was stored by TCRdb with only in-frame sequences that have V and J called. A share of the clones is absent; for the studies checked, an unresolved V gene accounts for under half, and the remainder has no known explanation. That table gives V, J and clone size, and the DNA gave D and trimming. The sample yields around 310,000 clones; about 14% were counted once. The top ten hold about 0.016% of the sample.

Points the paper makes about the study in general: Shorter templates might have been favored by PCR, but patient and control samples were amplified and corrected together, so both groups would have been affected equally by any skew. Naive, central memory and regulatory TCRB repertoires appeared to be more similar among patients than among healthy donors. At VDJ recombination sites, type 1 diabetes patients had fewer insertions and more deleted nucleotides, which implies abnormalities in thymic rearrangement. Sequencing cDNA rather than genomic DNA could over-represent highly expressing activated cells, although activation and CD3 levels did not differ between groups. A moderate but significant shortening of TCRB CDR3 length was observed in type 1 diabetes patients in all four CD4+ subsets. HLA sub-analyses involved small numbers of individuals, so any influence of HLA type on TCRB rearrangement remained unresolved.

Each donor gave one peripheral blood draw, averaging approximately 0.12 L, which was collected into heparinised tubes. Using a panel that included CD45RO, CCR7, CD25, CD127, CD95 and CD27, naive, central memory, regulatory and stem cell-like memory CD4+ T cells were sorted on a BD FACSAria II. A purity above 95% was achieved for all sorted populations. PBMCs were isolated right away by Lymphoprep density gradient centrifugation and were stained directly, without culture. Samples were stained and sorted in pairs, with one healthy donor and one patient per experiment, so that batch effects were minimized.

The sample comprised naive CD4+ T cells from blood. Per the publication, the cell subset or site label means: true naive CD4+ T cells. This receptor was identified in a woman aged 18-29 years with type 1 diabetes. The receptor chain draws on TRBV9 and TRBJ2-7, and 12 junctional nucleotides match TRBD1. CDR3 sequence: CASSRGQGAYEQYF. The sequenced DNA: TGTGCCAGCAGCCGGGGACAGGGGGCATACGAGCAGTACTTC.